The clone carrying this T cell receptor beta chain came up a few times. The V gene's germline CDR1 is MNHGY and CDR2 SAAAGT. The CDR3 sequence is 15 residues long. The junction had 9 bases not matched to a gene; V was cut back by 6 bases and J by 7 bases. This record belongs to a study of preoperative IRX-2 immunotherapy in early breast cancer. Method: immunoSEQ multiplex PCR; TCRdb's copy keeps in-frame clones and lacks some. Altogether around 1,700 clones are present, roughly 75% being singletons, with the ten largest covering 9.5% to 12%. The sample's treatment: preoperative locoregional IRX-2 cytokine immunotherapy. Samples came from a phase Ib trial of preoperative locoregional IRX-2 cytokine immunotherapy.

The V call is TRBV6-8, the J call TRBJ1-4; 9 bases are a match to TRBD1. The material sequenced was tumor tissue, taken after IRX-2 immunotherapy. The sequence was collected from a human donor with breast cancer. The CDR3 reads CASRDNRGLGEKLFF. CDR3 in DNA: TGTGCCAGCAGGGACAACAGGGGGCTGGGTGAAAAACTGTTTTTT.